The sequence of this TCR beta chain was determined in a study of blood T cells in healthy people across ages. Ten or more counts support this clonotype. A J-beta primer mix and a sample-barcoded 5' primer were used in a second PCR of about 7 to 12 cycles. TCRdb re-derived calls from the 5' RACE reads in MiXCR, one entry per CDR3 protein. The table shows around 280,000 distinct CDR3 sequences, with roughly 27% occurring only once. At least 5.5 micrograms of total RNA were extracted per sample. This CDR3 has 15 residues. CDR1 and CDR2 from the germline V gene are SGHAT and FQNNGV. Deletions cut 5 bases from V and 7 bases from J, with 20 bases between.

The origin of this receptor is a woman in her seventies in good health. The chain couples TRBV11-2 to TRBJ2-5; D gene ambiguous. Sequencing was performed on blood. The CDR3 region has the DNA TGTGCCAGCAGCCCTAGTTCCACCGCCCGAAGGACCCAGTACTTC. Translating gives CASSPSSTARRTQYF.